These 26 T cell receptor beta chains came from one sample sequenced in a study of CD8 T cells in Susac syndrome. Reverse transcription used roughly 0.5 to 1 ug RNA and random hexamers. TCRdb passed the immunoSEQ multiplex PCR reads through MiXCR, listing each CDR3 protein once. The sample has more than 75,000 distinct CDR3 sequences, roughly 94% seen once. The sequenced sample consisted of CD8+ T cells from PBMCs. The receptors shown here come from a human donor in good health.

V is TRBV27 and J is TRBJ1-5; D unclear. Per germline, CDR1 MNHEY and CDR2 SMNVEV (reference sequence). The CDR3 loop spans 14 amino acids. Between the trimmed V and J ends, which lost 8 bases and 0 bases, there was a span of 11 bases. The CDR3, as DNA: TGTGCCAGCGGGCAGACCTATAGCAATCAGCCCCAGCATTTT. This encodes CASGQTYSNQPQHF.

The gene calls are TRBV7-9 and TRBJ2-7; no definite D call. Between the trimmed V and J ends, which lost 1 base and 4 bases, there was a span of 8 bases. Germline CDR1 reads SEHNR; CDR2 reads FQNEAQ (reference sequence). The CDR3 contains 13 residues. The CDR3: CASSLEGRYEQYF. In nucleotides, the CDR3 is TGTGCCAGCAGCTTAGAGGGCCGGTACGAGCAGTACTTC.

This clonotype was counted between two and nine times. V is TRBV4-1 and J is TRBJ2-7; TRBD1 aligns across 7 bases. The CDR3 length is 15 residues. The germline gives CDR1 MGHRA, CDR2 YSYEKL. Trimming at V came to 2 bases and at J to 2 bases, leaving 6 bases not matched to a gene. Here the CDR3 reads CASSQRQGPPYEQYF. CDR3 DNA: TGCGCCAGCAGCCAAAGACAGGGCCCTCCCTACGAGCAGTACTTC.

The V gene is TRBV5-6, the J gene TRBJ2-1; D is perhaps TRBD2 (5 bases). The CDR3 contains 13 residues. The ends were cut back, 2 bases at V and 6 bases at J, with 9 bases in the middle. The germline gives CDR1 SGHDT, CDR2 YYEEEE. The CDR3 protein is CASSFGLSNEQFF. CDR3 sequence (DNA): TGTGCCAGCAGCTTCGGACTTAGCAATGAGCAGTTCTTC.

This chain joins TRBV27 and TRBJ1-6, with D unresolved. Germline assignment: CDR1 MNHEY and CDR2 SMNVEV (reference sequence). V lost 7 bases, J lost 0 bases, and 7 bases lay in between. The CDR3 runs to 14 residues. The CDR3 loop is CASKWSSYNSPLHF. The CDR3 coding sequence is TGTGCCAGCAAGTGGAGCTCCTATAATTCACCCCTCCACTTT.

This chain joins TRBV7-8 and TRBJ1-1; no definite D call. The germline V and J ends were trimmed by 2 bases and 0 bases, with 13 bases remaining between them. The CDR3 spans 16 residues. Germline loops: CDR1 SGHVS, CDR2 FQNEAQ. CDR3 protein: CASSLLYVSMNTEAFF. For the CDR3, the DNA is TGTGCCAGCAGCTTATTATACGTTTCAATGAACACTGAAGCTTTCTTT.

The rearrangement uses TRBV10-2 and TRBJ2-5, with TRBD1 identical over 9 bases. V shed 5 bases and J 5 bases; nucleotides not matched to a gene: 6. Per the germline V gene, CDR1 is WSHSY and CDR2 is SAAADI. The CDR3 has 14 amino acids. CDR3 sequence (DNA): TGCGCCAGCAGTTTGGGACAGGGCGGTGAGACCCAGTACTTC. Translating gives CASSLGQGGETQYF.

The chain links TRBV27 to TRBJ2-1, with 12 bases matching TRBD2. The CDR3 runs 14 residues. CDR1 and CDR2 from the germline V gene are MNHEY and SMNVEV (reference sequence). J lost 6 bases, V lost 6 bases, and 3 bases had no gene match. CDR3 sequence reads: CASRLAGGPNEQFF. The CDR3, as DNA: TGTGCCAGCAGGCTAGCGGGAGGGCCCAATGAGCAGTTCTTC.

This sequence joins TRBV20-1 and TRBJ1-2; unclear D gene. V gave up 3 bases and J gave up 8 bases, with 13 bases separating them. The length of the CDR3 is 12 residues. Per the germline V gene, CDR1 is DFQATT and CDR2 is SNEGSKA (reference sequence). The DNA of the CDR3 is TGCAGTGCTAGCCGCACCGAAAGCGGCTACACCTTC. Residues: CSASRTESGYTF.

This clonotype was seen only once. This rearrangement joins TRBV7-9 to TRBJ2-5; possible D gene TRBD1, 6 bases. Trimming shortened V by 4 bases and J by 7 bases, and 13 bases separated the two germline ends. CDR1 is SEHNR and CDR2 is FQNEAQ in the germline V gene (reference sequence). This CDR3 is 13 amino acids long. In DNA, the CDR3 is TGTGCCAGCAGCTCGGACAGTTTTTCGACCCAGTACTTC. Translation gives CASSSDSFSTQYF.

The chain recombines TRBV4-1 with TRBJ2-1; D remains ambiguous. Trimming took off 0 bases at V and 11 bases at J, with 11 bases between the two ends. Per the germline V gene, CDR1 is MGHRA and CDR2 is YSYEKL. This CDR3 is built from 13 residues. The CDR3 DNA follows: TGCGCCAGCAGCCAAGATTCGAAGGGTCAGCAGTTCTTC. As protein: CASSQDSKGQQFF.

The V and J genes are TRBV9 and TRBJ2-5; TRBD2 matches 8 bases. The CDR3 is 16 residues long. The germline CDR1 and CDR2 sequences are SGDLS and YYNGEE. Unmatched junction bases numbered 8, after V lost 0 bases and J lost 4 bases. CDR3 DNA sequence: TGTGCCAGCAGCGTAGGAGGTAGGCTAGCGGGAGAGACCCAGTACTTC. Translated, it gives CASSVGGRLAGETQYF.

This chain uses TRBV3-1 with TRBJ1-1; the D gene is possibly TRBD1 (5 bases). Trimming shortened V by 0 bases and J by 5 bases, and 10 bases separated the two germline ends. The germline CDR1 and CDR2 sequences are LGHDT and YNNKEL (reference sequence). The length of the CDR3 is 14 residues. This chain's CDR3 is CASSQEGGYTEAFF. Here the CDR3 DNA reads TGTGCCAGCAGCCAAGAGGGGGGGTATACTGAAGCTTTCTTT.

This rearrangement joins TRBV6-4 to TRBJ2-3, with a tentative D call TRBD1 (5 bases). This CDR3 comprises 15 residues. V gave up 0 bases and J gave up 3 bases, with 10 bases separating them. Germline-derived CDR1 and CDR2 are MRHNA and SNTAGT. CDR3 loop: CASSDSAGSTDTQYF. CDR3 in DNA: TGTGCCAGCAGTGACTCTGCAGGGTCAACAGATACGCAGTATTTT.

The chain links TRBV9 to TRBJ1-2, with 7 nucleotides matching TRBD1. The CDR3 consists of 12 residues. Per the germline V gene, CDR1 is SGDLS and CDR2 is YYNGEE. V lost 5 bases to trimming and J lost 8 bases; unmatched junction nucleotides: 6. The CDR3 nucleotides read TGTGCCAGCAGAGACAGGGTGAGGGGCTACACCTTC. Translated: CASRDRVRGYTF. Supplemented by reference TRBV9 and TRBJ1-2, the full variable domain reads DSGVTQTPKHLITATGQRVTLRCSPRSGDLSVYWYQQSLDQGLQFLIQYYNGEERAKGNILERFSAQQFPDLHSELNLSSLELGDSALYFCASRDRVRGYTFGSGTRLTVV.

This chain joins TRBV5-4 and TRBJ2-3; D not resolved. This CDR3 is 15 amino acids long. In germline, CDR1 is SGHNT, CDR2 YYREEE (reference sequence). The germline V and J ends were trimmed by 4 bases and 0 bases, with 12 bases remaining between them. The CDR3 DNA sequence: TGTGCCAGCAGCCTCCTACGGATTAGCACAGATACGCAGTATTTT. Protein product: CASSLLRISTDTQYF. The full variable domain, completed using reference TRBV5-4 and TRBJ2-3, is ETGVTQSPTHLIKTRGQQVTLRCSSQSGHNTVSWYQQALGQGPQFIFQYYREEENGRGNFPPRFSGLQFPNYSSELNVNALELDDSALYLCASSLLRISTDTQYFGPGTRLTVL.

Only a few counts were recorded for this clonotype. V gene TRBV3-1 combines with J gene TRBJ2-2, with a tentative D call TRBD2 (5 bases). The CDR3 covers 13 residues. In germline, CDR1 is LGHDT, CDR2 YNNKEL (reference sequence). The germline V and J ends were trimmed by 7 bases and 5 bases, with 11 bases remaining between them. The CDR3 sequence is CASTRPGTGELFF. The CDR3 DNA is TGTGCCAGCACACGACCGGGGACCGGGGAGCTGTTTTTT.

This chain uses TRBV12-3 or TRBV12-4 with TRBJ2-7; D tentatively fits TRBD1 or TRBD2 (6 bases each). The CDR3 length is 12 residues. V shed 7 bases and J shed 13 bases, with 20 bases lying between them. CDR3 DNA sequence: TGTGCCAGCACGGCCGGGGGCCGCGAGGAATACTTC. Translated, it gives CASTAGGREEYF.

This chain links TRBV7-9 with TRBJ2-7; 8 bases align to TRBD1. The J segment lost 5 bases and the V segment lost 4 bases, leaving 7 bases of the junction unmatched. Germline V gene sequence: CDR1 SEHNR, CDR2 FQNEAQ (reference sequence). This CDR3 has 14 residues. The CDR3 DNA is TGTGCCAGCAGCTACAACAGGGGGATCGACGAGCAGTACTTC. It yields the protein CASSYNRGIDEQYF.

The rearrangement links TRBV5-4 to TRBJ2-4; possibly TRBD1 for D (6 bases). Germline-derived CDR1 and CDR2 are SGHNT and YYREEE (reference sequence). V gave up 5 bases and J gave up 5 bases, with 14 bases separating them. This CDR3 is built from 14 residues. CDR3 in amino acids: CASSFTGMQNIQYF. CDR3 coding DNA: TGTGCCAGCAGTTTTACAGGGATGCAAAACATTCAGTACTTC. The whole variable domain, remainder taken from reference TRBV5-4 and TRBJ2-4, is ETGVTQSPTHLIKTRGQQVTLRCSSQSGHNTVSWYQQALGQGPQFIFQYYREEENGRGNFPPRFSGLQFPNYSSELNVNALELDDSALYLCASSFTGMQNIQYFGAGTRLSVL.

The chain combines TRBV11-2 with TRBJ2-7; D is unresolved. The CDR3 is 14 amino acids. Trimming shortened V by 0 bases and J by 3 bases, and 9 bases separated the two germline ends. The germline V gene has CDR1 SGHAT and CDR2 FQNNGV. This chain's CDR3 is CASSLEEGLYEQYF. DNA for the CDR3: TGTGCCAGCAGCTTAGAGGAAGGGCTCTACGAGCAGTACTTC. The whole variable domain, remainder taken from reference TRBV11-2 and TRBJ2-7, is EAGVAQSPRYKIIEKRQSVAFWCNPISGHATLYWYQQILGQGPKLLIQFQNNGVVDDSQLPKDRFSAERLKGVDSTLKIQPAKLEDSAVYLCASSLEEGLYEQYFGPGTRLTVT.

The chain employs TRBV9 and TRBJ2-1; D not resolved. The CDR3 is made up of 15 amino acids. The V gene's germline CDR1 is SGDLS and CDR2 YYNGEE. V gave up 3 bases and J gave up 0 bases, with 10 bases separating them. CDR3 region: CASSAGLLSYNEQFF. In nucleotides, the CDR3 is TGTGCCAGCAGCGCTGGGCTCCTCTCCTACAATGAGCAGTTCTTC.

The CDR3 bases are TGTGCCAGCAGCCAGGGCGGGAGGACAGATACGCAGTATTTT. Translating gives CASSQGGRTDTQYF. The chain recombines TRBV12-3 or TRBV12-4 with TRBJ2-3, with 8 bases lining up with TRBD2. Trimming cost V 6 bases and J 3 bases; bases outside gene matches: 5. There are 14 residues in the CDR3.

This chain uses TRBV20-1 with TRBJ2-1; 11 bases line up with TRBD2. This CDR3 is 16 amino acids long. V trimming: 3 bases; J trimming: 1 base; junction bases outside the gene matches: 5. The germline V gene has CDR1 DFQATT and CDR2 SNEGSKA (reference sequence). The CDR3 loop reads CSARGTSGLSYNEQFF. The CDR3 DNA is TGCAGTGCTAGGGGGACTAGCGGACTATCCTACAATGAGCAGTTCTTC.

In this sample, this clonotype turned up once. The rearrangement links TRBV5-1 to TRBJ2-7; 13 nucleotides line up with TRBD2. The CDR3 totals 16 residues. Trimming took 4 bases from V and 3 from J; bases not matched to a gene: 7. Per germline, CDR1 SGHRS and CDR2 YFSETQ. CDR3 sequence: CASSVGTSGDVYEQYF. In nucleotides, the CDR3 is TGCGCCAGCAGCGTGGGGACTAGCGGGGACGTCTACGAGCAGTACTTC.

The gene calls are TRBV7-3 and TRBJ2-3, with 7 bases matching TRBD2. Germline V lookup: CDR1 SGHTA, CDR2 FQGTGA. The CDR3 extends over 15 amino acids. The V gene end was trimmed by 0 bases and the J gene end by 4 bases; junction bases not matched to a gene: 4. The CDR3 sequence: CASSLTAGVADTQYF. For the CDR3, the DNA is TGTGCCAGCAGCTTAACGGCGGGAGTGGCAGATACGCAGTATTTT. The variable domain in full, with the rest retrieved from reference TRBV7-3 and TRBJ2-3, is GAGVSQTPSNKVTEKGKYVELRCDPISGHTALYWYRQSLGQGPEFLIYFQGTGAADDSGLPNDRFFAVRPEGSVSTLKIQRTERGDSAVYLCASSLTAGVADTQYFGPGTRLTVL.